This is a list of T cell receptor beta chains from one sample in a study of immune evolution from preneoplasia to lung adenocarcinoma. Profiled with immunoSEQ multiplex PCR; TCRdb holds only in-frame clones, not every one. Of approximately 5,000 clones listed, roughly 85% were seen once; the top ten hold less than 30%. What was sequenced was FFPE normal lung tissue adjacent to the tumor. These receptors came from a person aged 55 to 70 with lung adenocarcinoma. The CDR3 runs from the conserved cysteine through the conserved F or W. D genes are given only for firm matches. Where a row states a size, it is once, few, many or the class of an expanded clone; other rows omit it.

j_call d_call v_call clone_size cdr3_aa cdr3_nt
TRBJ1-3 TRBD1 TRBV4-1 NA CASSQVYGQGGYTIYF TGCGCCAGCAGCCAAGTTTATGGACAGGGTGGGTACACCATATATTTT
TRBJ2-1 TRBD2 TRBV7-9 few CASSSRRNSGGYNEQFF TGTGCCAGCAGCTCCCGGAGAAATAGCGGGGGCTACAATGAGCAGTTCTTC
TRBJ1-4 NA TRBV6-5 NA CASSYSFRVGEKLFF TGTGCCAGCAGTTACTCGTTCAGGGTTGGTGAAAAACTGTTTTTT
TRBJ2-3 NA TRBV30 NA CAWSKLGRSYTDTQYF TGTGCCTGGAGTAAATTGGGGCGATCTTACACAGATACGCAGTATTTT
TRBJ2-3 TRBD1 TRBV5-6 NA CASSTGQGTDTQYF TGTGCCAGCAGCACCGGACAGGGCACAGATACGCAGTATTTT
TRBJ2-1 NA TRBV5-1 medium-sized CASSLGTTPRNEQFF TGCGCCAGCAGCTTGGGGACTACTCCCCGGAATGAGCAGTTCTTC
TRBJ1-5 NA TRBV19 NA CASSIPRGPSNQPQHF TGTGCCAGTAGTATACCCCGCGGGCCCAGCAATCAGCCCCAGCATTTT
TRBJ2-7 TRBD2 TRBV9 NA CASSVGGLAGEQYF TGTGCCAGCAGCGTAGGGGGACTAGCGGGCGAGCAGTACTTC
TRBJ1-5 NA TRBV29-1 once CSVAGREGQPQHF TGCAGCGTTGCGGGCAGGGAGGGTCAGCCCCAGCATTTT
TRBJ2-5 NA TRBV6-1 NA CASSEALGQETQYF TGTGCCAGCAGTGAAGCGCTGGGGCAAGAGACCCAGTACTTC
TRBJ2-5 NA TRBV6-5 NA CASSSSQFQETQYF TGTGCCAGCAGTTCGTCCCAATTCCAAGAGACCCAGTACTTC
TRBJ1-1 TRBD1 TRBV5-6 NA CASSWDRGLTEAFF TGTGCCAGCAGTTGGGACAGGGGACTGACTGAAGCTTTCTTT
TRBJ2-1 TRBD1 TRBV2 NA CARGAGTGGRNEQFF TGTGCCAGAGGGGCCGGGACAGGGGGAAGGAATGAGCAGTTCTTC
TRBJ2-1 NA TRBV9 NA CASSGRQGLYNEQFF TGTGCCAGCAGCGGCCGACAAGGATTGTACAATGAGCAGTTCTTC
TRBJ2-7 NA TRBV4-1 NA CASSQDAASPIF TGCGCCAGCAGCCAAGATGCGGCAAGTCCCATCTTC
TRBJ2-7 TRBD2 TRBV4-1 NA CASSQETLADLVYEQYF TGCGCCAGCAGCCAAGAAACGCTAGCGGACCTCGTCTACGAGCAGTACTTC
TRBJ2-5 NA TRBV2 NA CASSDSEYQETQYF TGTGCCAGCAGTGACTCGGAGTACCAAGAGACCCAGTACTTC
TRBJ2-3 NA TRBV30 NA CAWSGALARRALYDTQYF TGTGCCTGGAGTGGGGCCTTGGCTAGAAGGGCCCTTTATGATACGCAGTATTTT
TRBJ2-7 NA TRBV11-3 NA CASSLGLREIPEQYF TGTGCCAGCAGCTTAGGTCTACGGGAGATTCCCGAGCAGTACTTC
TRBJ2-6 NA TRBV7-2 NA CASSPDSGANVLTF TGTGCCAGCAGCCCTGACTCTGGGGCCAACGTCCTGACTTTC
TRBJ2-3 TRBD1 TRBV6-6 NA CASSSTGEWDTQYF TGTGCCAGCAGTTCCACAGGGGAATGGGATACGCAGTATTTT
TRBJ2-5 TRBD1 TRBV30 few CAWSTGQGQETQYF TGTGCCTGGAGTACGGGACAGGGGCAAGAGACCCAGTACTTC
TRBJ1-3 TRBD1 TRBV9 NA CASSVEAGTGVAGNTIYF TGTGCCAGCAGCGTAGAGGCCGGGACAGGGGTAGCGGGAAACACCATATATTTT
TRBJ1-1 NA TRBV7-9 NA CASSLIREAFF TGTGCCAGCAGCTTAATTAGGGAAGCTTTCTTT
TRBJ2-3 TRBD2 TRBV25-1 NA CASSLAGGGDGTDTQYF TGTGCCAGCAGTTTAGCGGGAGGTGGAGATGGCACAGATACGCAGTATTTT
TRBJ1-4 TRBD1 TRBV6-5 NA CASRTGGATNEKLFF TGTGCCAGCCGGACAGGGGGAGCAACTAATGAAAAACTGTTTTTT
TRBJ2-7 TRBD1 TRBV6-5 NA CASRTGTEALYEQYF TGTGCCAGCAGGACCGGGACAGAAGCTTTATACGAGCAGTACTTC
TRBJ1-1 NA TRBV11-2 once CASSLVPSSAFF TGTGCCAGCAGCTTAGTACCAAGTTCGGCTTTCTTT
TRBJ1-5 TRBD1 TRBV7-2 NA CASSLELGGDQPQHF TGTGCCAGCAGCTTAGAGTTAGGGGGCGATCAGCCCCAGCATTTT
TRBJ1-1 NA TRBV1 NA CTSSPTGTAQNTEAFF TGCACCAGCAGTCCCACCGGGACAGCCCAGAACACTGAAGCTTTCTTT
TRBJ2-7 NA TRBV6-5 hyperexpanded CASSEGNAYEQYF TGTGCCAGCAGTGAGGGGAATGCCTACGAGCAGTACTTC
TRBJ1-6 NA TRBV19 NA CASSPEFGSPLHF TGTGCCAGTAGTCCCGAGTTTGGGTCACCCCTCCACTTT